These 2 T cell receptor beta chains were sequenced from one sample in a study of T cells in Graves' hyperthyroidism and ophthalmopathy. RNA transcripts served as the template for amplifying TCR beta CDR3 regions. A set of HTBI primers served as the primers for a first-round RT-PCR of the TCR CDR3. In TCRdb, the multiplex PCR reads were re-called with MiXCR into one record per CDR3 protein. The data contain tens of thousands of distinct CDR3 sequences, approximately 50% of them seen just once; the ten biggest clones take up about 34%. The sequencing sample was made of peripheral blood or thyroid tissue (not recorded which). These receptor sequences come from a man aged 18 to 30 with Graves' hyperthyroidism.

This clonotype came up many times. J is TRBJ1-5 and V is TRBV19; TRBD1 matches at 7 bases. V trimming: 6 bases; J trimming: 12 bases; junction bases outside the gene matches: 8. This CDR3 is built from 12 residues. The germline V gene has CDR1 LNHDA and CDR2 SQIVND (reference sequence). The CDR3 bases are TGTGCCAGTAGCAAAGGGGGCGCCTTCCAGCATTTT. Encoded protein: CASSKGGAFQHF.

V gene TRBV6-5 combines with J gene TRBJ1-4, with 10 nucleotides matching TRBD1. CDR1 and CDR2 (germline): MNHEY, SVGAGI. V trimming: 2 bases; J trimming: 4 bases; junction bases outside the gene matches: 13. The CDR3 sequence is 19 residues long. This CDR3 reads CASSYPKAGTGVYNEKLFF. Here the CDR3 DNA reads TGTGCCAGCAGTTACCCCAAGGCCGGGACAGGGGTCTATAATGAAAAACTGTTTTTT.